These 9 T cell receptor beta chains were sequenced from one sample in a study of blood T cell repertoires in COVID-19. Some clones are missing from TCRdb's copy, which holds only in-frame ones; the method was immunoSEQ multiplex PCR. The table shows 65,000 to 80,000 clones, with approximately 90% occurring only once. Sequenced sample: peripheral blood. All receptors derive from a human donor in a cohort sampled during active COVID-19.

This clone was observed a single time. The chain employs TRBV6-5 and TRBJ2-5; D is undetermined. CDR1 and CDR2 (germline): MNHEY, SVGAGI. The CDR3 sequence is 15 residues long. Trimming removed 6 bases from V and 3 bases from J, with 17 bases in between. The CDR3 nucleotides read TGTGCCAGCAGCCAGGCTGTTAGTTGGGAAGAGACCCAGTACTTC. Translated: CASSQAVSWEETQYF.

This clone was counted a single time. The V call is TRBV7-2, the J call TRBJ1-5; TRBD1 matches at 7 bases. This CDR3 region has 17 residues. Looked up from germline, CDR1 is SGHTA and CDR2 is FQGNSA. Trimming cost V 0 bases and J 5 bases; bases outside gene matches: 10. The CDR3 loop reads CASSLAGGRGKDQPQHF. CDR3 nucleotide sequence: TGTGCCAGCAGCTTAGCGGGGGGCAGGGGGAAGGATCAGCCCCAGCATTTT. Drawing the rest from reference TRBV7-2 and TRBJ1-5, the complete variable domain is GAGVSQSPSNKVTEKGKDVELRCDPISGHTALYWYRQSLGQGLEFLIYFQGNSAPDKSGLPSDRFSAERTGGSVSTLTIQRTQQEDSAVYLCASSLAGGRGKDQPQHFGDGTRLSIL.

V is TRBV5-1 and J is TRBJ2-5; D is possibly TRBD1 (6 bases). Trimming pared 3 bases from V and 0 bases from J, leaving 18 bases between. The CDR3 covers 17 residues. Germline CDR1 SGHRS, CDR2 YFSETQ. The CDR3 DNA reads as TGCGCCAGCAGCTCAACCCCAGGGGTTCGGAACCAAGAGACCCAGTACTTC. This translates into CASSSTPGVRNQETQYF.

The chain carries TRBV5-1 and TRBJ2-3; 11 bases map to TRBD2. The CDR3 totals 15 residues. V dropped 4 bases and J dropped 5; count of bases not matched to a gene: 6. Germline assignment: CDR1 SGHRS and CDR2 YFSETQ. The CDR3 bases are TGCGCCAGCAGCGTTAGCGGGGGGGCCGGAGATACGCAGTATTTT. It codes for CASSVSGGAGDTQYF. Filled out from reference TRBV5-1 and TRBJ2-3, the complete variable domain reads KAGVTQTPRYLIKTRGQQVTLSCSPISGHRSVSWYQQTPGQGLQFLFEYFSETQRNKGNFPGRFSGRQFSNSRSEMNVSTLELGDSALYLCASSVSGGAGDTQYFGPGTRLTVL.

The chain carries TRBV6-5 and TRBJ2-7, with 7 bases that match TRBD1. This CDR3 contains 16 residues. Germline CDR1 reads MNHEY; CDR2 reads SVGAGI. V shed 0 bases, J shed 0 bases, and the junction held 5 bases outside the gene matches. Here the CDR3 DNA reads TGTGCCAGCAGTTACTCGACAGGGCCCTCCTCCTACGAGCAGTACTTC. The encoded protein is CASSYSTGPSSYEQYF.

The chain links TRBV7-9 to TRBJ1-2; the D gene is possibly TRBD1 (6 bases). The ends were cut back, 7 bases at V and 6 bases at J, with 18 bases in the middle. Germline lookup yields CDR1 SEHNR and CDR2 FQNEAQ (reference sequence). The CDR3 contains 14 residues. CDR3 protein: CASTYAGAGDGYTF. CDR3 bases: TGTGCCAGCACCTACGCGGGGGCCGGTGATGGCTACACCTTC.

V usage is TRBV5-1 and J usage is TRBJ2-7; D may be TRBD2 (6 bases). Trimming pared 0 bases from V and 0 bases from J, leaving 16 bases between. The CDR3 runs to 17 residues. Per germline, CDR1 SGHRS and CDR2 YFSETQ. CDR3 residues: CASSLAYTTGGSYEQYF. The DNA for the CDR3 is TGCGCCAGCAGCTTGGCTTATACTACCGGGGGCTCCTACGAGCAGTACTTC.

This chain joins TRBV7-9 and TRBJ1-4; 8 bases fit TRBD1. The CDR3 consists of 16 residues. Germline lookup yields CDR1 SEHNR and CDR2 FQNEAQ (reference sequence). The V gene end was trimmed by 4 bases and the J gene end by 2 bases; junction bases not matched to a gene: 6. CDR3 loop: CASSSTGQGTNEKLFF. Written as DNA, the CDR3 is TGTGCCAGCAGCTCTACCGGACAGGGCACTAATGAAAAACTGTTTTTT.

This CDR3 reads CASSFWDSNTGELFF. CDR3 DNA sequence: TGCGCCAGCAGCTTCTGGGACAGCAACACCGGGGAGCTGTTTTTT. The chain has TRBV4-1 and TRBJ2-2, with TRBD1 identical over 7 bases. Germline-derived CDR1 and CDR2 are MGHRA and YSYEKL. This CDR3 has 15 residues. With 5 bases clipped from V and 2 bases from J, the junction kept 5 bases outside the gene matches.